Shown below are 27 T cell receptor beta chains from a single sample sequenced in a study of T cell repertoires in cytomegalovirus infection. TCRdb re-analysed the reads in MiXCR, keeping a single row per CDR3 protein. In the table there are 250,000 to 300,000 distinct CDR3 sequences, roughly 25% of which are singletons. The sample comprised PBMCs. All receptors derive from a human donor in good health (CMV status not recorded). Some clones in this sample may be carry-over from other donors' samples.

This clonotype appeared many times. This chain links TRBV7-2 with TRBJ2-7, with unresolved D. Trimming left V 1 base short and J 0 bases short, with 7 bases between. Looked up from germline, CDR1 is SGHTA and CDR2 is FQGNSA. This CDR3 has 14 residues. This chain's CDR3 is CASSLDVLSYEQYF. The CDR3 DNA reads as TGTGCCAGCAGCTTAGACGTTCTCTCCTACGAGCAGTACTTC. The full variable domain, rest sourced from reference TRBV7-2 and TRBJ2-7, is GAGVSQSPSNKVTEKGKDVELRCDPISGHTALYWYRQSLGQGLEFLIYFQGNSAPDKSGLPSDRFSAERTGGSVSTLTIQRTQQEDSAVYLCASSLDVLSYEQYFGPGTRLTVT.

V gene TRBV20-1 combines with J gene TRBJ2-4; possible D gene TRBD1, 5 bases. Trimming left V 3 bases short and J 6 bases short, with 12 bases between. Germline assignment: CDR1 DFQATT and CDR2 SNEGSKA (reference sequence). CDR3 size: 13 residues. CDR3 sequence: CSASLRVVNIQYF. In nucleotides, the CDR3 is TGCAGTGCTAGTCTCAGGGTCGTAAACATTCAGTACTTC.

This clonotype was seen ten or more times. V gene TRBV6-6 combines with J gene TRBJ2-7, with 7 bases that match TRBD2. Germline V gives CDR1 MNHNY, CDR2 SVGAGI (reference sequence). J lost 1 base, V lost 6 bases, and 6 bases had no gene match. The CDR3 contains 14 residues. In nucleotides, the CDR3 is TGTGCCAGCAGGACGGGAGGAGGATCCTACGAGCAGTACTTC. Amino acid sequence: CASRTGGGSYEQYF.

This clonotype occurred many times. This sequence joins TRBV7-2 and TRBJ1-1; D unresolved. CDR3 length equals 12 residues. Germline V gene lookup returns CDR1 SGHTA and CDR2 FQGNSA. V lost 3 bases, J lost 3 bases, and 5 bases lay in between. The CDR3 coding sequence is TGTGCCAGCAGCTTTCCTCACACTGAAGCTTTCTTT. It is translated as CASSFPHTEAFF.

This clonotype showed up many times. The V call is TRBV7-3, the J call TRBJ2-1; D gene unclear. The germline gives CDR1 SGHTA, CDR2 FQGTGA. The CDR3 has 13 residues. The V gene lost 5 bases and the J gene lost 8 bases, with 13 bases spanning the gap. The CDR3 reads CASSPRPQHEQFF. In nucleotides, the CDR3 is TGTGCCAGCAGCCCCCGGCCCCAACATGAGCAGTTCTTC.

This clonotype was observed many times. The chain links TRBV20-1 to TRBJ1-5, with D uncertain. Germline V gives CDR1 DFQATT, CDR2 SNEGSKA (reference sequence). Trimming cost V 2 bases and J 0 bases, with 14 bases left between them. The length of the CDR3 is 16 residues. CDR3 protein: CSARRRVENSNQPQHF. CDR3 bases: TGCAGTGCTAGACGGCGAGTGGAGAATAGCAATCAGCCCCAGCATTTT.

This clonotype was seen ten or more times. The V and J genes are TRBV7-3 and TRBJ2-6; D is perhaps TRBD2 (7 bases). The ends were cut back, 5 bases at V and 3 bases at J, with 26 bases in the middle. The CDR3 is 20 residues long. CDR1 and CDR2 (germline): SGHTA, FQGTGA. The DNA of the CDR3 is TGTGCCAGCAGCCCGGGACCGGCTAGGGGGGGGATCAATGGGGCCAACGTCCTGACTTTC. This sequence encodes CASSPGPARGGINGANVLTF. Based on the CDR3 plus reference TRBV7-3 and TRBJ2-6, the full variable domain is GAGVSQTPSNKVTEKGKYVELRCDPISGHTALYWYRQSLGQGPEFLIYFQGTGAADDSGLPNDRFFAVRPEGSVSTLKIQRTERGDSAVYLCASSPGPARGGINGANVLTFGAGSRLTVL.

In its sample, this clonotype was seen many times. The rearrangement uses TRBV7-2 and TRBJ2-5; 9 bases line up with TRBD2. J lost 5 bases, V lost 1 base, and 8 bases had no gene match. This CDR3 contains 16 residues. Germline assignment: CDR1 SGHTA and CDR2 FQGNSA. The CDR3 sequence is CASSLVGGRASETQYF. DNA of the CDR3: TGTGCCAGCAGCTTAGTGGGCGGGAGGGCCAGTGAGACCCAGTACTTC.

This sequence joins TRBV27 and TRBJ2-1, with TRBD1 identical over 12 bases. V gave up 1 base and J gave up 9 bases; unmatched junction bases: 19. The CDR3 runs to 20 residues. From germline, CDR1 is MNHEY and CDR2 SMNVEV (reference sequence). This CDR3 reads CASSLFAPSPSGTGGIEQFF. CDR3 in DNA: TGTGCCAGCAGTTTATTTGCCCCGAGCCCTTCCGGGACAGGGGGCATTGAGCAGTTCTTC.

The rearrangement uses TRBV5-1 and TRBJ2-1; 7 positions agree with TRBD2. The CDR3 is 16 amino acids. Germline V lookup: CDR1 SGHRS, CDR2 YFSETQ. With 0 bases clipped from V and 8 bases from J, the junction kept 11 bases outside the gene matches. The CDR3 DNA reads TGCGCCAGCAGCTTGGAGCGGGGCCTGGACGTGGATGAGCAGTTCTTC. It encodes CASSLERGLDVDEQFF.

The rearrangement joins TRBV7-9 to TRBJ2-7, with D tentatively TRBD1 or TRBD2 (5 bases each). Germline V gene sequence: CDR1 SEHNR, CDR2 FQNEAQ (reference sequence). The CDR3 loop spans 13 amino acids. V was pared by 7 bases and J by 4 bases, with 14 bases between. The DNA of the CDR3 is TGTGCCAGCACCCGGGACGGGATATACGAGCAGTACTTC. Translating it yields CASTRDGIYEQYF.

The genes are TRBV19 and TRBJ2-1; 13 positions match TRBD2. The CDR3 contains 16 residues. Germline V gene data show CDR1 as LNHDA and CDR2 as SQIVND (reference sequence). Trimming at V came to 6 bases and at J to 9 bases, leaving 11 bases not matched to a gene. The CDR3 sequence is CASSSKLAGGRGEQFF. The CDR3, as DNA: TGTGCCAGTAGCAGTAAACTAGCGGGAGGGCGGGGTGAGCAGTTCTTC.

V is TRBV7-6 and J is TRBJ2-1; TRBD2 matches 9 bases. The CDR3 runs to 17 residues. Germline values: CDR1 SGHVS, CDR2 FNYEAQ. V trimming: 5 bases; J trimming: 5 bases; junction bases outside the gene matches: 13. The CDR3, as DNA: TGTGCCAGCAGCACCTGGGCGGGAGGGCCTCTGGACAATGAGCAGTTCTTC. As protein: CASSTWAGGPLDNEQFF.

The CDR3 is CASSSAGQNTEAFF. The CDR3 coding sequence is TGTGCCAGCAGTTCCGCGGGACAAAACACTGAAGCTTTCTTT. The J gene is TRBJ1-1, the V gene TRBV28, with a possible D match to TRBD1 (6 bases). This CDR3 is built from 14 residues. The ends were cut back, 4 bases at V and 2 bases at J, with 11 bases in the middle. In germline, CDR1 is MDHEN, CDR2 SYDVKM.

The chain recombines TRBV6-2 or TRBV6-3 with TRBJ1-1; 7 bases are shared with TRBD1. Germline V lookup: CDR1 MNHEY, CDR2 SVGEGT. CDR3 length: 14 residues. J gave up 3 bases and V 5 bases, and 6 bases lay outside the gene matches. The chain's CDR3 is CASSNRQGYTEAFF. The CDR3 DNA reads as TGTGCCAGCAGTAACCGACAGGGCTACACTGAAGCTTTCTTT.

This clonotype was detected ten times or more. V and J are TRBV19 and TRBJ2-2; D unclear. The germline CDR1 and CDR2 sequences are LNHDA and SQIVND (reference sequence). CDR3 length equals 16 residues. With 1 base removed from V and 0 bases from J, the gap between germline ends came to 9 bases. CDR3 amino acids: CASSIAVSANTGELFF. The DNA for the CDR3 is TGTGCCAGTAGTATAGCGGTCAGTGCGAACACCGGGGAGCTGTTTTTT.

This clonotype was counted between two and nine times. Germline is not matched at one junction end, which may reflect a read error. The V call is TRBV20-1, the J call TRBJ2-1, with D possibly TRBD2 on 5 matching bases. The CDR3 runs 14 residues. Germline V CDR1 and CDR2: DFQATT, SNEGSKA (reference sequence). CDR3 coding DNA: TGCAGTGCCAGAGGGATGTCTTCTATTGCCGAGCAGTTCTTC. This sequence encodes CSARGMSSIAEQFF.

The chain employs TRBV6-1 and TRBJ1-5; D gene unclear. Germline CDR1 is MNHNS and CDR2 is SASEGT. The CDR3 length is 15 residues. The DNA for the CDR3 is TGTGCGGGCCGGTGGGGATCGGATAGCAATCAGCCCCAGCATTTT. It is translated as CAGRWGSDSNQPQHF.

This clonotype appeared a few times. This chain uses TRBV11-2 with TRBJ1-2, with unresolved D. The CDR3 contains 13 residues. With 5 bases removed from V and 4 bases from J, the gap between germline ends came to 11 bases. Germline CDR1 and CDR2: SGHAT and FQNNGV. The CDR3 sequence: CASSARPVYGYTF. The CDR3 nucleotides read TGTGCCAGCAGCGCAAGACCCGTCTATGGCTACACCTTC.

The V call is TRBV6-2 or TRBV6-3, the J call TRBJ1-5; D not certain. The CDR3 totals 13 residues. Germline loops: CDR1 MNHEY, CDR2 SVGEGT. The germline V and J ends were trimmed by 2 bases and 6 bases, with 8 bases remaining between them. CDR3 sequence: CASSYTTGQPQHF. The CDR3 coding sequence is TGTGCCAGCAGTTACACGACCGGTCAGCCCCAGCATTTT.

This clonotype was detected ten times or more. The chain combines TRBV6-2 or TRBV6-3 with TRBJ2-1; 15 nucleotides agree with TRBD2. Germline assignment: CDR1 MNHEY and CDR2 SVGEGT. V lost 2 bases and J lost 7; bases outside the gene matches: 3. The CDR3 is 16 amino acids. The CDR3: CASSYGLAGGLNEQFF. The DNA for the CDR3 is TGTGCCAGCAGTTACGGACTAGCGGGAGGGTTGAATGAGCAGTTCTTC.

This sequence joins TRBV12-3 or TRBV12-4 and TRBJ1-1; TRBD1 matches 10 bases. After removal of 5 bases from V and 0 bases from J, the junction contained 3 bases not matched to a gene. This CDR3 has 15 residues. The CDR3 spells CASSPGQGLNTEAFF. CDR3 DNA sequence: TGTGCCAGCAGTCCGGGACAGGGGCTGAACACTGAAGCTTTCTTT.

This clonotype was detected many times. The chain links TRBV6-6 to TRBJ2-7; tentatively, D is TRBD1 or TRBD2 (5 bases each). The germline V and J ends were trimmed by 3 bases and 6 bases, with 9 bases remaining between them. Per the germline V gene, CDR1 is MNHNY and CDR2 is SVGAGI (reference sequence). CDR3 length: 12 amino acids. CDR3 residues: CASSYGDVEQYF. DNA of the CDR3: TGTGCCAGCAGTTATGGGGACGTCGAGCAGTACTTC.

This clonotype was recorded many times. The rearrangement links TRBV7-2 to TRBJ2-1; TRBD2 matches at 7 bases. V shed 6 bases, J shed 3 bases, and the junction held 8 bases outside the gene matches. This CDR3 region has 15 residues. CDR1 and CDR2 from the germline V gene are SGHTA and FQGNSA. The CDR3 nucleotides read TGTGCCAGCAGTCAGAGGGGAGGGTACTACAATGAGCAGTTCTTC. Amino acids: CASSQRGGYYNEQFF.

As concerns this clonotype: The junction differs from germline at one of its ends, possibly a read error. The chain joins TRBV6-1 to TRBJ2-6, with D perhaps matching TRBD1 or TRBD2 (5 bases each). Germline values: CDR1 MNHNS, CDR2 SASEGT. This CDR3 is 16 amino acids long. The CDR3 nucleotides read TGTGCCAGCAGTAGGGACGTACTCTCTGGGGCCAACATCCTGACTTTC. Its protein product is CASSRDVLSGANILTF.

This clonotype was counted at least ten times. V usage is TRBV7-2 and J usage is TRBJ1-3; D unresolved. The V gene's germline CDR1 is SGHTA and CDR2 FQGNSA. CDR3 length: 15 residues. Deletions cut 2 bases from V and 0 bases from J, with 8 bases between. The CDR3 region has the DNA TGTGCCAGCAGCTTACGCGGGAGCTCTGGAAACACCATATATTTT. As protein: CASSLRGSSGNTIYF. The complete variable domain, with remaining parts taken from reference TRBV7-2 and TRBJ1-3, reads GAGVSQSPSNKVTEKGKDVELRCDPISGHTALYWYRQSLGQGLEFLIYFQGNSAPDKSGLPSDRFSAERTGGSVSTLTIQRTQQEDSAVYLCASSLRGSSGNTIYFGEGSWLTVV.

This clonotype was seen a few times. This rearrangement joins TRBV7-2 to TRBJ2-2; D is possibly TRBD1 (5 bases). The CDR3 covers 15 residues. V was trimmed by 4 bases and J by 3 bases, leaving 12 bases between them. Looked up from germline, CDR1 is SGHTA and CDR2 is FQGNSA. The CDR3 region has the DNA TGTGCCAGCAGCTCTCGCCCAGGGTACACCGGGGAGCTGTTTTTT. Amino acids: CASSSRPGYTGELFF.